This T cell receptor (beta chain) was identified during a study of blood T cell repertoires in COVID-19. Study-level information: Samples came from the United States, Italy and Spain, spanning acute and convalescent COVID-19. PBMCs, B-cell-depleted T cells, or T cells provided the cDNA or gDNA that made up the material.

CDR1 and CDR2 from the germline V gene are MNHEY and SMNVEV (reference sequence). This CDR3 contains 15 residues. Trimming removed 2 bases at V and 3 bases at J, with 14 bases between. Sequencing used immunoSEQ multiplex PCR; TCRdb keeps in-frame clones, though not all of them. The sample lists some 70,000 clones, approximately 89% occurring once. Material: peripheral blood. This TCR came from a woman between 70 and 85 years old with acute or convalescent COVID-19. V is TRBV27 and J is TRBJ2-7; D is perhaps TRBD1 (6 bases). The CDR3 reads CASSLAPGQHYEQYF. Here the CDR3 DNA reads TGTGCCAGCAGTTTAGCCCCGGGACAACACTACGAGCAGTACTTC.